The source of this T cell receptor beta chain is a study of patients and donors after allogeneic stem cell transplantation. This clonotype showed up just a few times. In TCRdb, the RT-PCR reads were re-called with MiXCR into one record per CDR3 protein. Of roughly 140,000 distinct CDR3 sequences listed, over 30% are singletons. The CDR3 length is 15 residues. Germline lookup yields CDR1 SGHRS and CDR2 YFSETQ. The germline V and J ends were trimmed by 4 bases and 4 bases, with 15 bases remaining between them. This rearrangement joins TRBV5-1 to TRBJ2-1, with no clear D. The TCR originated in a human donor who was either an allogeneic HSCT recipient or a stem cell or donor lymphocyte infusion donor (not recorded which). It is not recorded whose cells these are; they may come from a transplant donor. The specimen was blood, either unsorted or a sorted T cell fraction (not recorded which). This CDR3 reads CASSLGETSYNEQFF. The CDR3 region has the DNA TGCGCCAGCAGCCTCGGCGAAACGAGTTACAATGAGCAGTTCTTC.